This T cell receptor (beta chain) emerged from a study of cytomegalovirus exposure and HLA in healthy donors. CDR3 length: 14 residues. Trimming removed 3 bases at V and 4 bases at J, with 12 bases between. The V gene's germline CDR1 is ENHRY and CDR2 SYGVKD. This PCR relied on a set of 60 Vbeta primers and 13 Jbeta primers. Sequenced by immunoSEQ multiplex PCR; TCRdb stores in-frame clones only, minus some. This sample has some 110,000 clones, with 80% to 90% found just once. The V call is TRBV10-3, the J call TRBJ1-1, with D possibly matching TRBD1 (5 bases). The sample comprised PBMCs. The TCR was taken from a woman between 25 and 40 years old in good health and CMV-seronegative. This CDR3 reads CAISDRGYGTEAFF. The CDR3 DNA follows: TGTGCCATCAGTGATAGGGGTTACGGCACTGAAGCTTTCTTT.